The 21 T cell receptor beta chains listed next were all sequenced from one sample in a study of T-cell memory formation after mild COVID-19. TCRdb passed the 5' RACE reads through MiXCR, listing each CDR3 protein once. The data contain 85,000 to 130,000 distinct CDR3 sequences, more than 15% of them singletons. Sequenced sample: PBMCs or a T cell subset sorted from them (not recorded which). These receptors were taken from an adult woman who had mild COVID-19 (a few samples of this study predate the infection). Cell type and time point are not known.

This clonotype has more than one count but fewer than ten. The V and J genes are TRBV29-1 and TRBJ2-7, with 8 bases that match TRBD2. The V gene end was trimmed by 4 bases and the J gene end by 0 bases; junction bases not matched to a gene: 5. CDR1 and CDR2 (germline): SQVTM, ANQGSEA. CDR3 length equals 14 residues. This CDR3 reads CSVVAGYSSYEQYF. DNA for the CDR3: TGCAGCGTTGTAGCGGGGTACAGCTCCTACGAGCAGTACTTC.

The chain links TRBV4-3 to TRBJ1-2; D uncertain. The CDR3 totals 13 residues. Germline-derived CDR1 and CDR2 are LGHNA and YSLEER. Trimming shortened V by 0 bases and J by 4 bases, and 6 bases separated the two germline ends. As DNA, the CDR3 is TGCGCCAGCAGCCAAGATTCGGGCTATGGCTACACCTTC. Its protein product is CASSQDSGYGYTF.

This chain links TRBV7-9 with TRBJ2-1; TRBD2 is a possible D gene (6 bases). The germline CDR1 and CDR2 sequences are SEHNR and FQNEAQ (reference sequence). Trimming removed 5 bases at V and 0 bases at J, with 14 bases between. This CDR3 region has 16 residues. The CDR3 sequence is CASSTSSGISYNEQFF. The CDR3 nucleotides are TGTGCCAGCAGCACCAGTAGCGGCATCTCCTACAATGAGCAGTTCTTC.

This clonotype has just a few counts. This chain links TRBV2 with TRBJ2-1; D is unclear. This CDR3 is 17 amino acids long. V was clipped by 0 bases and J by 10 bases, with 22 bases between them. In germline, CDR1 is SNHLY, CDR2 FYNNEI. This CDR3 is CASSEALGYQLTSEQFF. CDR3 sequence (DNA): TGTGCCAGCAGTGAAGCGCTTGGGTACCAGCTTACGAGCGAGCAGTTCTTC. Full variable domain (missing parts from reference TRBV2 and TRBJ2-1): EPEVTQTPSHQVTQMGQEVILRCVPISNHLYFYWYRQILGQKVEFLVSFYNNEISEKSEIFDDQFSVERPDGSNFTLKIRSTKLEDSAMYFCASSEALGYQLTSEQFFGPGTRLTVL.

This clonotype was counted between two and nine times. The rearrangement joins TRBV6-1 to TRBJ2-7, with D uncertain. Germline loops: CDR1 MNHNS, CDR2 SASEGT. The length of the CDR3 is 16 residues. Trimming removed 2 bases from V and 9 bases from J, with 23 bases in between. CDR3 sequence reads: CASSEFTASPLLGQYF. The DNA for the CDR3 is TGTGCCAGCAGTGAATTTACGGCCAGCCCATTACTCGGGCAGTACTTC.

CDR3 coding DNA: TGCGCCAGCAGCCCCATAGAAGGAGAGACCCAGTACTTC. Residues: CASSPIEGETQYF. The rearrangement links TRBV4-1 to TRBJ2-5; no clear D. The CDR3 has 13 amino acids. CDR1 is MGHRA and CDR2 is YSYEKL in the germline V gene. Trimming shortened V by 4 bases and J by 4 bases, and 10 bases separated the two germline ends.

The J gene is TRBJ2-3, the V gene TRBV29-1; D remains ambiguous. Trimming pared 1 base from V and 4 bases from J, leaving 3 bases between. CDR3 length: 11 amino acids. The V gene's germline CDR1 is SQVTM and CDR2 ANQGSEA. The CDR3 DNA follows: TGCAGCGTTGAAGCGGCAGATACGCAGTATTTT. Amino acid sequence: CSVEAADTQYF.

The rearrangement links TRBV12-3 or TRBV12-4 to TRBJ2-1, with a tentative D call TRBD1 (6 bases). V dropped 1 base and J dropped 2 bases, with 6 bases sitting between them. This CDR3 has 14 residues. Written as DNA, the CDR3 is TGTGCCAGCAGTTTAGGACAGGCCTACAATGAGCAGTTCTTC. Amino acids: CASSLGQAYNEQFF.

This clonotype has just a few counts. This rearrangement joins TRBV2 to TRBJ2-3; 12 nucleotides line up with TRBD2. From germline, CDR1 is SNHLY and CDR2 FYNNEI. V lost 5 bases, J lost 4 bases, and 10 bases stayed unmatched. This CDR3 spans 17 amino acids. The CDR3 region is CASSRKASGGEADTQYF. Written as DNA, the CDR3 is TGTGCCAGCAGTCGAAAGGCTAGCGGGGGGGAGGCAGATACGCAGTATTTT.

This clonotype was counted between two and nine times. The genes are TRBV23-1 and TRBJ2-1, with 10 nucleotides matching TRBD2. TRBV23-1 is classed as an ORF, of uncertain function. The CDR3 covers 18 residues. V dropped 3 bases and J dropped 0; count of bases not matched to a gene: 8. The CDR3 is CASSQSTSGRSSYNEQFF. The CDR3 coding sequence is TGCGCCAGCAGTCAGTCGACTAGCGGGCGGAGCTCCTACAATGAGCAGTTCTTC.

The V and J genes are TRBV6-2 or TRBV6-3 and TRBJ2-1, with 10 bases lining up with TRBD2. V trimming: 5 bases; J trimming: 9 bases; junction bases outside the gene matches: 4. The CDR3 totals 13 residues. Germline V gene lookup returns CDR1 MNHEY and CDR2 SVGEGT. DNA of the CDR3: TGTGCCAGCAGTCTAGCGGGAGTTCTTGAGCAGTTCTTC. It is translated as CASSLAGVLEQFF.

V usage is TRBV5-6 and J usage is TRBJ1-2, with 9 bases matching TRBD1. The germline V gene encodes CDR1 SGHDT and CDR2 YYEEEE. The CDR3 totals 15 residues. V lost 0 bases and J lost 3; bases outside the gene matches: 3. The CDR3 reads CASSLGDRDDYGYTF. Here the CDR3 DNA reads TGTGCCAGCAGCTTGGGGGACAGGGATGACTATGGCTACACCTTC.

The sample holds one count of this clonotype. The rearrangement joins TRBV19 to TRBJ2-7, with 9 bases that match TRBD2. Germline CDR1 is LNHDA and CDR2 is SQIVND (reference sequence). The ends lost 3 bases at V and 6 bases at J; junction bases unmatched: 9. CDR3 size: 15 residues. CDR3 DNA: TGTGCCAGTAGTATCATTGGCGGGGGGGCTGCCGAGCAGTACTTC. Translation: CASSIIGGGAAEQYF.

This clonotype has just a few counts. This chain joins TRBV12-3 or TRBV12-4 and TRBJ1-4; D gene uncertain. CDR3 length: 16 residues. V was cut by 5 bases and J by 7 bases, with 20 bases left in between. The CDR3 sequence is CASSDSSSGYGEKLFF. For the CDR3, the DNA is TGTGCCAGCAGTGACTCCTCGTCGGGGTATGGTGAAAAACTGTTTTTT.

This clonotype was observed a few times. The chain is built from TRBV7-9 and TRBJ2-3; unclear D gene. The ends were cut back, 2 bases at V and 5 bases at J, with 14 bases in the middle. The CDR3 sequence is 15 residues long. Germline values: CDR1 SEHNR, CDR2 FQNEAQ (reference sequence). The CDR3 nucleotides are TGTGCCAGCAGCTTACACGGCAGCCAAGAAGATACGCAGTATTTT. Translating it yields CASSLHGSQEDTQYF.

By share, this clonotype counts as medium-sized (0.01 to 0.1%). The rearrangement joins TRBV5-5 to TRBJ1-1, with TRBD1 matching over 7 bases. CDR1 is SGHKS, CDR2 YYEKEE, per germline (reference sequence). This CDR3 has 13 amino acids. With 4 bases clipped from V and 6 bases from J, the junction kept 6 bases outside the gene matches. CDR3 residues: CASSRTTGAEAFF. The CDR3 DNA sequence: TGTGCCAGCAGCCGCACAACAGGGGCTGAAGCTTTCTTT.

This clonotype showed up just a few times. The chain couples TRBV4-3 to TRBJ2-7; D is uncertain. Germline loops: CDR1 LGHNA, CDR2 YSLEER. CDR3 length: 14 residues. The V end lost 0 bases, the J end lost 9 bases, and 15 bases lay between the germline ends. The CDR3 sequence: CASSQELLSYGQYF. The CDR3 bases are TGCGCCAGCAGCCAAGAACTCCTGAGTTATGGGCAGTACTTC.

This clonotype was counted a few times. The chain has TRBV27 and TRBJ2-2; TRBD1 is a possible D gene (6 bases). The CDR3 has 14 residues. The germline V and J ends were trimmed by 5 bases and 4 bases, with 11 bases remaining between them. Germline CDR1 MNHEY, CDR2 SMNVEV (reference sequence). The CDR3 coding sequence is TGTGCCAGCAGTCGCGGACAGCTCACCGGGGAGCTGTTTTTT. Translated, it gives CASSRGQLTGELFF.

The chain recombines TRBV25-1 with TRBJ2-2; D uncertain. The germline CDR1 and CDR2 sequences are MGHDK and SYGVNS. The germline V and J ends were trimmed by 3 bases and 6 bases, with 5 bases remaining between them. This CDR3 is 12 amino acids long. The CDR3 bases are TGTGCCAGCAGTGATCTCTCCGGGGAGCTGTTTTTT. This sequence encodes CASSDLSGELFF. Based on the CDR3 plus reference TRBV25-1 and TRBJ2-2, the full variable domain is EADIYQTPRYLVIGTGKKITLECSQTMGHDKMYWYQQDPGMELHLIHYSYGVNSTEKGDLSSESTVSRIRTEHFPLTLESARPSHTSQYLCASSDLSGELFFGEGSRLTVL.

This clonotype has a handful of counts. This chain uses TRBV2 with TRBJ2-7; 7 bases align to TRBD2. The CDR3 runs 15 residues. V lost 6 bases, J lost 2 bases, and 10 bases stayed unmatched. Germline CDR1 and CDR2: SNHLY and FYNNEI. CDR3 region: CASSPAGRGAYEQYF. The DNA of the CDR3 is TGTGCCAGCAGCCCAGCGGGACGTGGTGCCTACGAGCAGTACTTC.

This clonotype showed up just a few times. The rearrangement joins TRBV7-9 to TRBJ1-1; perhaps TRBD1 as D (5 bases). Germline loops: CDR1 SEHNR, CDR2 FQNEAQ (reference sequence). CDR3 length equals 13 residues. Trimming removed 0 bases from V and 6 bases from J, with 8 bases in between. CDR3 coding DNA: TGTGCCAGCAGCTTAGCCGGACACTCTGAAGCTTTCTTT. It encodes CASSLAGHSEAFF.